The clone carrying this TCR beta chain was observed at least ten times. Its antigen is not identified. Repertoires were generated with immunoSEQ multiplex PCR, while TCRdb's copy carries only in-frame clones and drops some. Recorded here are about 5,700 clones, with no singletons, and the ten leading clones hold 25%. Treatment was busulfan-fludarabine conditioning, a marrow graft, and cyclophosphamide on days +3 and +4. The record originates from a study of T cells after posttransplantation cyclophosphamide. General study results and limits: Donor CD8+ memory clones often dominated recipient blood repertoires at later times. Tissue-infiltrating T cells from skin or gut overlapped little with blood T cells.

The germline gives CDR1 MDHEN, CDR2 SYDVKM. The CDR3 extends over 18 amino acids. Germline trimming cut 3 bases from V and 6 bases from J; bases unmatched to any gene: 17. This specimen consisted of PBMCs, obtained roughly 400 days after allogeneic stem cell transplant with posttransplant cyclophosphamide. This chain uses TRBV28 with TRBJ1-5, with TRBD1 matching over 7 bases. This TCR came from a male patient aged 55 to 70 who received an allogeneic stem cell transplant from a related donor, was CMV-positive, and had acute GVHD only. Some T cells may be supplied by the graft donor. The CDR3 reads CASSFPIRDSGSSQPQHF. The CDR3 DNA reads TGTGCCAGCAGTTTCCCTATCCGGGACAGTGGTTCCTCTCAGCCCCAGCATTTT.